A selection of T cell receptor beta chains follows, all from one sample in a study of T cell changes during pregnancy in multiple sclerosis. TCRdb's table, derived via immunoSEQ multiplex PCR, lists solely in-frame clones and lacks some. The sample gives over 100,000 clones, around 90% of which show up once; approximately 1.4% is in the top ten. Specimen: peripheral blood, collected in the third trimester of pregnancy. The receptors were sampled from a female donor with multiple sclerosis, enrolled in a pregnancy study. The CDR3 runs from the conserved cysteine through the conserved F or W. The order of the fields is D gene, V gene, J gene, clone size, CDR3 DNA, CDR3 protein. A D gene is named only where the DNA matches it firmly. Not every row has a clone size; where given, it reads once, few, many or a size class.

D gene: TRBD2; V gene: TRBV13; J gene: TRBJ2-7; clone size: once; CDR3 DNA: TGTGCCAGCAGCTTACAACTAGCGGGGATCTACGAGCAGTACTTC; CDR3 protein: CASSLQLAGIYEQYF
D gene: TRBD2; V gene: TRBV5-1; J gene: TRBJ2-1; clone size: .; CDR3 DNA: TGCGCCAGCAGCTCACTAGCGGGAGGGAACAATGAGCAGTTCTTC; CDR3 protein: CASSSLAGGNNEQFF
D gene: TRBD1; V gene: TRBV5-1; J gene: TRBJ2-7; clone size: .; CDR3 DNA: TGCGCCAGCAGCGCTTCGGGACAGATCTACGAGCAGTACTTC; CDR3 protein: CASSASGQIYEQYF
D gene: .; V gene: TRBV10-3; J gene: TRBJ1-2; clone size: .; CDR3 DNA: TGTGCCATCAGTGAGCCGGGTGGCAGCGGCAAATCCTACTATGGCTACACCTTC; CDR3 protein: CAISEPGGSGKSYYGYTF
D gene: .; V gene: TRBV21-1; J gene: TRBJ1-5; clone size: .; CDR3 DNA: TGTGCCAGCAGCAGTCTTTCAGGGCTCAATCAGCCCCAGCATTTT; CDR3 protein: CASSSLSGLNQPQHF
D gene: TRBD2; V gene: TRBV18; J gene: TRBJ2-1; clone size: .; CDR3 DNA: TGTGCCAGCTCATCACAAACTAGCGGACTAAACAATGAGCAGTTCTTC; CDR3 protein: CASSSQTSGLNNEQFF
D gene: .; V gene: TRBV28; J gene: TRBJ2-7; clone size: .; CDR3 DNA: TGTGCCAGCAGTTTTTCCAGCGGGCTCACCGAGCAGTACTTC; CDR3 protein: CASSFSSGLTEQYF
D gene: TRBD1; V gene: TRBV14; J gene: TRBJ1-1; clone size: once; CDR3 DNA: TGTGCCAGCAGTCTTCGGACAGGGATGAACACTGAAGCTTTCTTT; CDR3 protein: CASSLRTGMNTEAFF
D gene: .; V gene: TRBV5-4; J gene: TRBJ1-4; clone size: once; CDR3 DNA: TGTGCCAGCAGCTTACAGGGCCCTAATGAAAAACTGTTTTTT; CDR3 protein: CASSLQGPNEKLFF
D gene: TRBD2; V gene: TRBV9; J gene: TRBJ2-5; clone size: once; CDR3 DNA: TGTGCCAGCAGCTCCCGCTTGGGTAGCGGGGGGATCCGGGAGACCCAGTACTTC; CDR3 protein: CASSSRLGSGGIRETQYF
D gene: TRBD1; V gene: TRBV7-3; J gene: TRBJ2-7; clone size: .; CDR3 DNA: TGTGCCAGCAGCTTACGCGGGACAGGGTTCGACGAGCAGTACTTC; CDR3 protein: CASSLRGTGFDEQYF
D gene: TRBD2; V gene: TRBV4-1; J gene: TRBJ2-7; clone size: .; CDR3 DNA: TGCGCCAGCAGCCAAGTATCTCGGGGGGGCTACGAGCAGTACTTC; CDR3 protein: CASSQVSRGGYEQYF
D gene: TRBD1; V gene: TRBV5-1; J gene: TRBJ1-6; clone size: .; CDR3 DNA: TGCGCCAGCAGCTTGAAGGGACAGGGGAGCTCCTATAATTCACCCCTCCACTTT; CDR3 protein: CASSLKGQGSSYNSPLHF
D gene: TRBD1; V gene: TRBV7-8; J gene: TRBJ2-7; clone size: .; CDR3 DNA: TGTGCCAGCAGCTTGGGGACAGGGGGTTCCTACGAGCAGTACTTC; CDR3 protein: CASSLGTGGSYEQYF
D gene: TRBD2; V gene: TRBV28; J gene: TRBJ2-5; clone size: .; CDR3 DNA: TGTGCCAGCAGTTTACCGGGACTAGCGGGAGTAGGGGCGGAGACCCAGTACTTC; CDR3 protein: CASSLPGLAGVGAETQYF
D gene: .; V gene: TRBV7-3; J gene: TRBJ2-7; clone size: .; CDR3 DNA: TGTGCCAGCAGCCCCGGGGGTAGGAACGAGCAATACTTC; CDR3 protein: CASSPGGRNEQYF
D gene: TRBD1; V gene: TRBV7-3; J gene: TRBJ2-2; clone size: .; CDR3 DNA: TGTGCCAGCAGCAGAATCGGGGGACAGGGATACACCGGGGAGCTGTTTTTT; CDR3 protein: CASSRIGGQGYTGELFF
D gene: TRBD2; V gene: TRBV29-1; J gene: TRBJ2-4; clone size: .; CDR3 DNA: TGCAGCGTCTCTATGGCTAGCGGAGAAAACATTCAGTACTTC; CDR3 protein: CSVSMASGENIQYF
D gene: TRBD1; V gene: TRBV9; J gene: TRBJ2-7; clone size: .; CDR3 DNA: TGTGCCAGCAGCTCCCGCACAGGGGGCGTGCAGTACTTC; CDR3 protein: CASSSRTGGVQYF
D gene: TRBD2; V gene: TRBV5-1; J gene: TRBJ2-3; clone size: .; CDR3 DNA: TGCGCCAGCAGCGGGGGACTAGCGGGAGTTAGTACAGATACGCAGTATTTT; CDR3 protein: CASSGGLAGVSTDTQYF
D gene: TRBD2; V gene: TRBV6-5; J gene: TRBJ2-7; clone size: .; CDR3 DNA: TGTGCCAGCAGTTTCTCTAGCGGGAGGGCCTCCCACGAGCAGTACTTC; CDR3 protein: CASSFSSGRASHEQYF
D gene: .; V gene: TRBV30; J gene: TRBJ2-2; clone size: .; CDR3 DNA: TGTGCCTGGAGTGTATATGGAGGATCATATCTTCAGAACACCGGGGAGCTGTTTTTT; CDR3 protein: CAWSVYGGSYLQNTGELFF
D gene: .; V gene: TRBV5-1; J gene: TRBJ2-3; clone size: .; CDR3 DNA: TGCGCCAGCAGCTCCCAACGGGATACGCAGTATTTT; CDR3 protein: CASSSQRDTQYF
D gene: TRBD1; V gene: TRBV18; J gene: TRBJ1-1; clone size: .; CDR3 DNA: TGTGCCAGCTCACCCCTAGGACAGGAGGGGGACACTGAAGCTTTCTTT; CDR3 protein: CASSPLGQEGDTEAFF
D gene: TRBD1; V gene: TRBV9; J gene: TRBJ1-3; clone size: .; CDR3 DNA: TGTGCCAGCAGCGTAAAAGGGGGCCGCACCATATATTTT; CDR3 protein: CASSVKGGRTIYF
D gene: .; V gene: TRBV19; J gene: TRBJ1-1; clone size: .; CDR3 DNA: TGTGCCAGTACCCCCGCGGGCAGGGGAGGGGACACTGAAGCTTTCTTT; CDR3 protein: CASTPAGRGGDTEAFF
D gene: .; V gene: TRBV28; J gene: TRBJ2-2; clone size: .; CDR3 DNA: TGTGCCAGCAGTTTATATCTGGGGGCGCGCACCGGGGAGCTGTTTTTT; CDR3 protein: CASSLYLGARTGELFF
D gene: .; V gene: TRBV11-2; J gene: TRBJ2-7; clone size: .; CDR3 DNA: TGTGCCAGCAGCTTATCCAACAGGGTCAACGAGCAGTACTTC; CDR3 protein: CASSLSNRVNEQYF
D gene: .; V gene: TRBV30; J gene: TRBJ1-2; clone size: .; CDR3 DNA: TGTGCCTGGAGTGTGGAGGACCTCAGAGGAGCTTATGGCTACACCTTC; CDR3 protein: CAWSVEDLRGAYGYTF
D gene: TRBD1; V gene: TRBV7-9; J gene: TRBJ1-5; clone size: .; CDR3 DNA: TGTGCCAGCAGCGCCTCCGGGACAGGGGATTCTCAGCCCCAGCATTTT; CDR3 protein: CASSASGTGDSQPQHF
D gene: .; V gene: TRBV7-9; J gene: TRBJ1-6; clone size: .; CDR3 DNA: TGTGCCAGCAGCTTAGCGGGGGGTATGGATTCACCCCTCCACTTT; CDR3 protein: CASSLAGGMDSPLHF
D gene: .; V gene: TRBV5-6; J gene: TRBJ2-5; clone size: once; CDR3 DNA: TGTGCCAGCAGCCCGCCATCCGGGACCCAGTACTTC; CDR3 protein: CASSPPSGTQYF
D gene: .; V gene: TRBV5-1; J gene: TRBJ2-7; clone size: once; CDR3 DNA: TGCGCCAGCAGCTTGGCCTTTGGAGGACCCTACGAGCAGTACTTC; CDR3 protein: CASSLAFGGPYEQYF
D gene: .; V gene: TRBV30; J gene: TRBJ1-1; clone size: few; CDR3 DNA: TGTGCCTGGACAGGGAAATTGAACACTGAAGCTTTCTTT; CDR3 protein: CAWTGKLNTEAFF
D gene: .; V gene: TRBV6-5; J gene: TRBJ1-5; clone size: .; CDR3 DNA: TGTGCCAGCAACTTTAGGGGGTCGGATCAGCCCCAGCATTTT; CDR3 protein: CASNFRGSDQPQHF
D gene: .; V gene: TRBV6-5; J gene: TRBJ1-2; clone size: .; CDR3 DNA: TGTGCCAGCAGTTACGGCGTCGGGAACTATGGCTACACCTTC; CDR3 protein: CASSYGVGNYGYTF
D gene: TRBD1; V gene: TRBV6-5; J gene: TRBJ2-7; clone size: .; CDR3 DNA: TGTGCCAGCGCCGCTCGACAGGGCTTAAACGAGCAGTACTTC; CDR3 protein: CASAARQGLNEQYF
D gene: .; V gene: TRBV6-6; J gene: TRBJ1-5; clone size: .; CDR3 DNA: TGTGCCAGCAGTGGGGCGCAAGGGCCCCAGCATTTT; CDR3 protein: CASSGAQGPQHF
D gene: TRBD1; V gene: TRBV4-1; J gene: TRBJ2-1; clone size: .; CDR3 DNA: TGCGCCAGCAGCCATCCGGGACAGGGAGCGACTCATGATGAGCAGTTCTTC; CDR3 protein: CASSHPGQGATHDEQFF
D gene: TRBD2; V gene: TRBV13; J gene: TRBJ2-5; clone size: .; CDR3 DNA: TGTGCCAGCAGCTTGAGACTAGCGATAGAGACCCAGTACTTC; CDR3 protein: CASSLRLAIETQYF
D gene: .; V gene: TRBV21-1; J gene: TRBJ2-1; clone size: few; CDR3 DNA: TGTGCCAGCAGGGTCTCCCCGGAGGAGCCAAGCAATGAGCAGTTCTTC; CDR3 protein: CASRVSPEEPSNEQFF
D gene: TRBD2; V gene: TRBV6-1; J gene: TRBJ2-3; clone size: .; CDR3 DNA: TGTGCCAGCAGTGATCAGGCGGGGGGGCCAGATACGCAGTATTTT; CDR3 protein: CASSDQAGGPDTQYF
D gene: .; V gene: TRBV29-1; J gene: TRBJ2-1; clone size: .; CDR3 DNA: TGCAGCGTTCTAGACGGTTTCAATGAGCAGTTCTTC; CDR3 protein: CSVLDGFNEQFF
D gene: .; V gene: TRBV5-1; J gene: TRBJ2-7; clone size: .; CDR3 DNA: TGCGCCAGCAGCCCGAGGACTATCGCCGAGCAGTACTTC; CDR3 protein: CASSPRTIAEQYF
D gene: TRBD2; V gene: TRBV25-1; J gene: TRBJ2-5; clone size: .; CDR3 DNA: TGTGCCAGCAGTAGCCCGGGGCGGGAGGGGACCCAGTACTTC; CDR3 protein: CASSSPGREGTQYF
D gene: .; V gene: TRBV30; J gene: TRBJ2-3; clone size: once; CDR3 DNA: TGTGCCTGGACCATGGGCCCCGCTGGAGATACGCAGTATTTT; CDR3 protein: CAWTMGPAGDTQYF